What follows are 23 T cell receptor beta chains derived from one specimen sequenced in a study of blood T cell repertoires in COVID-19. Using immunoSEQ multiplex PCR, the repertoire was profiled, and TCRdb retains in-frame clones only, with some absent. The sample carries some 83,000 clones, 86% recorded once. Sequenced sample: peripheral blood. These receptors were taken from an elderly man in a cohort sampled during active COVID-19.

This chain uses TRBV6-4 with TRBJ2-7; 7 bases agree with TRBD1. V trimming: 6 bases; J trimming: 6 bases; junction bases outside the gene matches: 8. CDR1 and CDR2 from the germline V gene are MRHNA and SNTAGT. The CDR3 totals 13 residues. The CDR3 here is CASSRDRESEQYF. CDR3 coding DNA: TGTGCCAGCAGCCGAGACAGGGAAAGCGAGCAGTACTTC.

This chain uses TRBV7-6 with TRBJ1-2, with TRBD1 matching 10 bases. Germline CDR1 SGHVS, CDR2 FNYEAQ. The ends lost 4 bases at V and 0 bases at J; junction bases unmatched: 8. This CDR3 has 17 amino acids. CDR3 protein: CASSSRGTGAANYGYTF. Here the CDR3 DNA reads TGTGCCAGCAGCTCCCGCGGGACAGGGGCAGCTAACTATGGCTACACCTTC.

This chain links TRBV6-2 or TRBV6-3 with TRBJ1-2; TRBD1 matches at 8 bases. CDR3 length: 15 residues. Germline-derived CDR1 and CDR2 are MNHEY and SVGEGT. Losses at the gene ends were 5 bases for V and 5 bases for J; bases not matched to a gene: 10. The CDR3 DNA sequence: TGTGCCAGCAGTACTGACCGGGACAGGCGGTATGGCTACACCTTC. Encoded protein: CASSTDRDRRYGYTF.

The chain recombines TRBV6-2 or TRBV6-3 with TRBJ2-5; D is undetermined. Germline CDR1 is MNHEY and CDR2 is SVGEGT. The V end lost 5 bases, the J end lost 5 bases, and 12 bases lay between the germline ends. This CDR3 has 13 amino acids. CDR3 residues: CASSTSPGETQYF. The CDR3 DNA is TGTGCCAGCAGTACCAGTCCCGGGGAGACCCAGTACTTC.

The chain combines TRBV5-6 with TRBJ1-5; a weak D match, TRBD1 (6 bases). The CDR3 is 16 residues long. Germline-derived CDR1 and CDR2 are SGHDT and YYEEEE. Trimming took off 2 bases at V and 5 bases at J, with 17 bases between the two ends. In nucleotides, the CDR3 is TGTGCCAGCAGCTTAGGGGTGGGCAGGGGCCATCAGCCCCAGCATTTT. Protein: CASSLGVGRGHQPQHF.

The CDR3 DNA reads as TGTGCCAGTAGTATGGAGAGCAATCAGCCCCAGCATTTT. Translation gives CASSMESNQPQHF. The gene calls are TRBV19 and TRBJ1-5, with no clear D. With 3 bases removed from V and 1 base from J, the gap between germline ends came to 4 bases. This CDR3 contains 13 residues. The V gene's germline CDR1 is LNHDA and CDR2 SQIVND (reference sequence).

V gene TRBV4-2 combines with J gene TRBJ2-5, with TRBD1 matching 7 bases. The CDR3 runs to 14 residues. CDR1 and CDR2 (germline): LGHNA, YNFKEQ. With 4 bases clipped from V and 4 bases from J, the junction kept 6 bases outside the gene matches. The CDR3 here is CASSLRQGTETQYF. The CDR3 DNA is TGTGCCAGCAGCCTTCGACAGGGTACAGAGACCCAGTACTTC.

This clone occurred once. The V and J genes are TRBV5-1 and TRBJ2-1, with TRBD1 matching over 9 bases. The V gene end was trimmed by 3 bases and the J gene end by 7 bases; junction bases not matched to a gene: 11. Germline CDR1 and CDR2: SGHRS and YFSETQ. The CDR3 has 16 amino acids. CDR3 sequence: CASSSGQGNVENEQFF. CDR3 coding DNA: TGCGCCAGCAGCTCCGGACAGGGGAATGTCGAGAATGAGCAGTTCTTC.

The genes are TRBV27 and TRBJ1-2; 8 nucleotides align to TRBD1. V dropped 5 bases and J dropped 2; count of bases not matched to a gene: 7. From germline, CDR1 is MNHEY and CDR2 SMNVEV (reference sequence). The CDR3 is 15 residues long. The CDR3 here is CASSLRTGRNYGYTF. CDR3 nucleotides: TGTGCCAGCAGTCTCCGGACAGGGAGAAACTATGGCTACACCTTC.

This clone was observed a few times. The V and J genes are TRBV7-9 and TRBJ1-6; no clear D. CDR3 length equals 14 residues. Germline V gene lookup returns CDR1 SEHNR and CDR2 FQNEAQ (reference sequence). The ends were cut back, 5 bases at V and 10 bases at J, with 15 bases in the middle. The CDR3 protein is CASSLGEGYSPLHF. The DNA of the CDR3 is TGTGCCAGCAGCCTCGGGGAGGGATACTCACCCCTCCACTTT. Together with reference TRBV7-9 and TRBJ1-6, the CDR3 gives the full variable domain: DTGVSQNPRHKITKRGQNVTFRCDPISEHNRLYWYRQTLGQGPEFLTYFQNEAQLEKSRLLSDRFSAERPKGSFSTLEIQRTEQGDSAMYLCASSLGEGYSPLHFGNGTRLTVT.

The gene calls are TRBV6-6 and TRBJ2-7, with TRBD1 matching over 8 bases. The CDR3 consists of 14 residues. CDR1 and CDR2 from the germline V gene are MNHNY and SVGAGI (reference sequence). V was clipped by 6 bases and J by 6 bases; unmatched bases: 10. Here the CDR3 reads CASRDRRGLVEQYF. Here the CDR3 DNA reads TGTGCCAGCAGGGACCGCAGGGGGCTGGTCGAGCAGTACTTC.

The chain combines TRBV19 with TRBJ1-1, with TRBD1 matching 7 bases. Germline V gene lookup returns CDR1 LNHDA and CDR2 SQIVND (reference sequence). The CDR3 has 14 residues. V dropped 5 bases and J dropped 5; count of bases not matched to a gene: 8. Written as DNA, the CDR3 is TGTGCCAGTAGTGTTACAGGGGCGCAGACTGAAGCTTTCTTT. Its translation is CASSVTGAQTEAFF.

CDR3 loop: CSVLDSYEQYF. CDR3 sequence (DNA): TGCAGCGTACTGGACAGCTACGAGCAGTACTTC. The chain links TRBV29-1 to TRBJ2-7; D may be TRBD1 (6 bases). The CDR3 totals 11 residues. The V end was cut by 6 bases, the J end by 3 bases, with 9 bases between. CDR1 SQVTM and CDR2 ANQGSEA come from the germline V gene.

The chain carries TRBV5-4 and TRBJ1-3, with a tentative D call TRBD1 (6 bases). CDR3 length: 14 amino acids. Deletions cut 0 bases from V and 2 bases from J, with 6 bases between. The germline CDR1 and CDR2 sequences are SGHNT and YYREEE (reference sequence). CDR3 amino acids: CASSLAGAGNTIYF. In nucleotides, the CDR3 is TGTGCCAGCAGCTTGGCAGGGGCTGGAAACACCATATATTTT.

This clone was seen only once. The chain employs TRBV4-2 and TRBJ2-6; D might be TRBD2 (5 bases). V shed 1 base and J shed 4 bases, with 11 bases lying between them. Germline V gene lookup returns CDR1 LGHNA and CDR2 YNFKEQ. This CDR3 contains 16 residues. The CDR3 loop reads CASSQGNPGGANVLTF. Written as DNA, the CDR3 is TGTGCCAGCAGCCAAGGCAACCCGGGGGGGGCCAACGTCCTGACTTTC.

CDR3 coding DNA: TGTGCCAGCAGCCTGTCCGGGACTAGTTGGACCGAGCAGTACTTC. It is translated as CASSLSGTSWTEQYF. The chain couples TRBV6-5 to TRBJ2-7; 8 nucleotides match TRBD2. CDR3 length: 15 amino acids. With V trimmed by 6 bases and J by 6 bases, 13 bases remained unmatched. The germline V gene encodes CDR1 MNHEY and CDR2 SVGAGI.

The genes are TRBV5-1 and TRBJ2-1; D is possibly TRBD1 (5 bases). The CDR3 sequence is 14 residues long. Trimming cost V 2 bases and J 9 bases, with 15 bases left between them. Germline values: CDR1 SGHRS, CDR2 YFSETQ. The CDR3 region has the DNA TGCGCCAGCAGCTTCAGGGATCGGTCAGGTGAGCAGTTCTTC. The encoded protein is CASSFRDRSGEQFF. The whole variable domain, remainder taken from reference TRBV5-1 and TRBJ2-1, is KAGVTQTPRYLIKTRGQQVTLSCSPISGHRSVSWYQQTPGQGLQFLFEYFSETQRNKGNFPGRFSGRQFSNSRSEMNVSTLELGDSALYLCASSFRDRSGEQFFGPGTRLTVL.

The J gene is TRBJ2-7, the V gene TRBV10-3; TRBD2 aligns across 8 bases. Germline CDR1 and CDR2: ENHRY and SYGVKD. V gave up 7 bases and J gave up 3 bases; unmatched junction bases: 5. The CDR3 spans 13 residues. The CDR3 coding sequence is TGTGCCATCAAGGGTAGCGGGGACTACGAGCAGTACTTC. Translation gives CAIKGSGDYEQYF.

This sequence joins TRBV6-6 and TRBJ1-1, with D possibly matching TRBD1 (5 bases). CDR1 and CDR2 (germline): MNHNY, SVGAGI (reference sequence). The germline V and J ends were trimmed by 7 bases and 1 base, with 19 bases remaining between them. CDR3 length: 16 residues. DNA for the CDR3: TGTGCCAGCACCTTTGGGGGGGTGGCGAGGAACACTGAAGCTTTCTTT. Translating gives CASTFGGVARNTEAFF.

This clone was detected only once. The J gene is TRBJ1-2, the V gene TRBV7-9, with 12 bases that match TRBD1. Germline loops: CDR1 SEHNR, CDR2 FQNEAQ (reference sequence). The CDR3 spans 16 residues. The V segment lost 7 bases and the J segment 4 bases; nucleotides outside the gene matches: 10. In DNA form, the CDR3 reads TGTGCCAGCACCTTGGGACAGGGGGCGCAGGGCTATGGCTACACCTTC. Translated, it gives CASTLGQGAQGYGYTF.

The rearrangement uses TRBV11-2 and TRBJ2-1, with 15 bases matching TRBD2. In germline, CDR1 is SGHAT, CDR2 FQNNGV. The CDR3 runs 14 residues. V dropped 4 bases and J dropped 10; count of bases not matched to a gene: 2. CDR3 DNA sequence: TGTGCCAGCAGCTGGACTAGCGGGGGGGACGAGCAGTTCTTC. The encoded protein is CASSWTSGGDEQFF.

V is TRBV29-1 and J is TRBJ1-1, with D tentatively TRBD1 (6 bases). Trimming removed 2 bases at V and 1 base at J, with 11 bases between. CDR3 size: 14 residues. Germline V gene sequence: CDR1 SQVTM, CDR2 ANQGSEA. The CDR3 loop is CSVESGQPNTEAFF. The CDR3 region has the DNA TGCAGCGTTGAATCCGGACAGCCGAACACTGAAGCTTTCTTT.

The rearrangement links TRBV5-6 to TRBJ1-5; D is undetermined. This CDR3 is 15 amino acids long. V lost 2 bases, J lost 2 bases, and 11 bases lay in between. Germline V gene data show CDR1 as SGHDT and CDR2 as YYEEEE. The CDR3 sequence is CASSFRGSGNQPQHF. The CDR3 DNA reads as TGTGCCAGCAGCTTCCGGGGTTCCGGCAATCAGCCCCAGCATTTT. Based on the CDR3 plus reference TRBV5-6 and TRBJ1-5, the full variable domain is DAGVTQSPTHLIKTRGQQVTLRCSPKSGHDTVSWYQQALGQGPQFIFQYYEEEERQRGNFPDRFSGHQFPNYSSELNVNALLLGDSALYLCASSFRGSGNQPQHFGDGTRLSIL.